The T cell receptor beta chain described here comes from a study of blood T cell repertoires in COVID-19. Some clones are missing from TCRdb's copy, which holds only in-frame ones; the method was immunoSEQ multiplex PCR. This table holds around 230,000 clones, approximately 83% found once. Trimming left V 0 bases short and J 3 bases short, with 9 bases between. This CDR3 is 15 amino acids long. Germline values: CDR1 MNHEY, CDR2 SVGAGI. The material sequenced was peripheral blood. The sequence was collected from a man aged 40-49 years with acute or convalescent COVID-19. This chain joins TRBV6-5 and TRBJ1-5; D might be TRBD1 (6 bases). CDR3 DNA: TGTGCCAGCAGTTACTCGCAGGGGTTCAATCAGCCCCAGCATTTT. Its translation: CASSYSQGFNQPQHF.